One sample yielded the 26 T cell receptor beta chains listed below, sequenced in a study of blood T cell repertoires in COVID-19. Using immunoSEQ multiplex PCR, the repertoire was profiled, and TCRdb retains in-frame clones only, with some absent. Of a few hundred thousand clones in the sample, approximately 88% were seen once. Specimen: peripheral blood. These receptors came from a man younger than 30 who had recovered from COVID-19.

This clone was detected once. The CDR3 DNA reads TGCGCCAGCAGCCCGGGACTAGCGGGTACCTACAATGAGCAGTTCTTC. It translates to CASSPGLAGTYNEQFF. The chain couples TRBV5-1 to TRBJ2-1; 12 bases map to TRBD2. Germline V gives CDR1 SGHRS, CDR2 YFSETQ. The CDR3 extends over 16 amino acids. V lost 4 bases and J lost 2; bases outside the gene matches: 4.

The chain links TRBV11-2 to TRBJ2-3; TRBD2 agrees at 12 bases. Germline CDR1 is SGHAT and CDR2 is FQNNGV. This CDR3 region has 17 residues. V was pared by 1 base and J by 6 bases, with 8 bases of the junction left unmatched. As DNA, the CDR3 is TGTGCCAGCAGCTTAGCTTCTCTAGCGGGAGGGTGGGATACGCAGTATTTT. Its translation: CASSLASLAGGWDTQYF.

Here the CDR3 reads CASSPDREDEKLFF. In nucleotides, the CDR3 is TGCGCCAGCAGCCCAGACAGGGAAGATGAAAAACTGTTTTTT. The rearrangement joins TRBV5-1 to TRBJ1-4, with 7 positions matching TRBD1. Germline lookup yields CDR1 SGHRS and CDR2 YFSETQ. Germline trimming cut 4 bases from V and 6 bases from J; bases unmatched to any gene: 6. This CDR3 has 14 residues.

This clone was recorded once. A read error may produce the germline difference seen at one junction end. This chain uses TRBV3-1 (or the pseudogene TRBV3-2) with TRBJ2-7; a weak D match, TRBD2 (6 bases). CDR3 length: 9 amino acids. Germline-derived CDR1 and CDR2 are LGHDT and YNNKEL (reference sequence). The CDR3 protein is CASLGWEDF. For the CDR3, the DNA is TGTGCCAGCCTGGGGTGGGAGGACTTC.

This rearrangement joins TRBV29-1 to TRBJ2-5, with D maybe TRBD2 (6 bases). The CDR3 length is 12 residues. CDR1 is SQVTM and CDR2 is ANQGSEA in the germline V gene. V lost 7 bases to trimming and J lost 9 bases, with 18 bases between them. CDR3 loop: CSAGTDPRAQYF. Written as DNA, the CDR3 is TGCAGCGCCGGGACTGATCCCAGGGCCCAGTACTTC.

The CDR3 spells CASSVVEGGTEAFF. CDR3 coding DNA: TGTGCCAGCAGCGTAGTAGAGGGAGGGACTGAAGCTTTCTTT. The gene calls are TRBV9 and TRBJ1-1; no clear D gene. V was pared by 0 bases and J by 5 bases, with 11 bases between. Germline values: CDR1 SGDLS, CDR2 YYNGEE. CDR3 length: 14 amino acids. Drawing the rest from reference TRBV9 and TRBJ1-1, the complete variable domain is DSGVTQTPKHLITATGQRVTLRCSPRSGDLSVYWYQQSLDQGLQFLIQYYNGEERAKGNILERFSAQQFPDLHSELNLSSLELGDSALYFCASSVVEGGTEAFFGQGTRLTVV.

The V and J genes are TRBV5-4 and TRBJ1-3, with D possibly TRBD1 on 5 matching bases. Trimming pared 2 bases from V and 0 bases from J, leaving 12 bases between. This CDR3 contains 16 residues. CDR1 is SGHNT and CDR2 is YYREEE in the germline V gene (reference sequence). Written as DNA, the CDR3 is TGTGCCAGCAGCTTCGGGCAGGGCAGCTCTGGAAACACCATATATTTT. Protein sequence: CASSFGQGSSGNTIYF.

The chain carries TRBV10-3 and TRBJ1-2, with D hard to call. This CDR3 has 14 amino acids. V shed 3 bases and J shed 6 bases, with 14 bases lying between them. CDR1 ENHRY and CDR2 SYGVKD come from the germline V gene. The chain's CDR3 is CAISDRDILDGYTF. CDR3 DNA: TGTGCCATCAGTGACCGGGATATTTTGGATGGCTACACCTTC.

The rearrangement links TRBV7-6 to TRBJ2-6, with D maybe TRBD1 (6 bases). Germline CDR1 is SGHVS and CDR2 is FNYEAQ. CDR3 length equals 15 residues. V lost 2 bases, J lost 4 bases, and 9 bases lay in between. This CDR3 reads CASSLYGTGANVLTF. In nucleotides, the CDR3 is TGTGCCAGCAGCTTATACGGGACAGGGGCCAACGTCCTGACTTTC.

The chain employs TRBV2 and TRBJ1-1; possible D gene TRBD1, 6 bases. CDR1 is SNHLY, CDR2 FYNNEI, per germline. The V end was cut by 10 bases, the J end by 4 bases, with 16 bases between. The CDR3 contains 13 residues. In DNA, the CDR3 is TGTGCCAACCAGGGGAATTGGGGCACTGAAGCTTTCTTT. This translates into CANQGNWGTEAFF.

J is TRBJ2-7 and V is TRBV7-3, with 8 bases that match TRBD1. CDR1 is SGHTA and CDR2 is FQGTGA in the germline V gene. The CDR3 length is 18 residues. The V and J ends lost 1 base and 0 bases, in that order; junction bases with no gene match: 11. CDR3 amino acids: CASSLKSGGGFLSYEQYF. The CDR3 coding sequence is TGTGCCAGCAGCTTAAAATCAGGGGGCGGTTTTCTCTCCTACGAGCAGTACTTC.

V is TRBV19 and J is TRBJ1-1; possibly TRBD1 for D (6 bases). This CDR3 is 14 amino acids long. The V gene lost 5 bases and the J gene lost 4 bases, with 14 bases spanning the gap. CDR1 is LNHDA, CDR2 SQIVND, per germline (reference sequence). DNA of the CDR3: TGTGCCAGTAGTTATGGGGGCAGGACCACTGAAGCTTTCTTT. Its protein product is CASSYGGRTTEAFF.

This clone came up a few times. The V and J genes are TRBV7-9 and TRBJ1-1; the D gene is possibly TRBD1 (5 bases). The ends were cut back, 3 bases at V and 11 bases at J, with 16 bases in the middle. This CDR3 contains 13 residues. The germline V gene has CDR1 SEHNR and CDR2 FQNEAQ (reference sequence). For the CDR3, the DNA is TGTGCCAGCAGCTTTGAAGGGGAAAGGAGCGCTTTCTTT. This encodes CASSFEGERSAFF.

The gene calls are TRBV7-9 and TRBJ2-6; 9 nucleotides agree with TRBD1. Germline lookup yields CDR1 SEHNR and CDR2 FQNEAQ (reference sequence). The V segment lost 1 base and the J segment 1 base; nucleotides outside the gene matches: 2. CDR3 length equals 17 residues. CDR3 amino acids: CASSLGTGASGANVLTF. The DNA for the CDR3 is TGTGCCAGCAGCTTAGGGACAGGGGCGTCTGGGGCCAACGTCCTGACTTTC.

This clone was recorded a few times. V and J are TRBV4-2 and TRBJ1-5; 10 nucleotides line up with TRBD1. The CDR3 has 15 residues. Trimming removed 3 bases from V and 9 bases from J; junction bases left unmatched: 8. Germline V gives CDR1 LGHNA, CDR2 YNFKEQ. The CDR3 loop reads CASSQEDRGLRPQHF. For the CDR3, the DNA is TGTGCCAGCAGCCAGGAGGACAGGGGGTTAAGGCCCCAGCATTTT.

The V and J genes are TRBV5-8 and TRBJ2-3, with 9 bases identical to TRBD1. Germline CDR1 and CDR2: SGHTS and YDEGEE. This CDR3 has 15 amino acids. V shed 4 bases and J 1 base; nucleotides not matched to a gene: 4. As DNA, the CDR3 is TGTGCCAGCAGCCGGACAGGGGCGGGCACAGATACGCAGTATTTT. Amino acid sequence: CASSRTGAGTDTQYF.

The CDR3 sequence is CASSDRAPQPQHF. DNA of the CDR3: TGTGCCAGCAGTGACAGGGCTCCGCAGCCCCAGCATTTT. The chain is built from TRBV2 and TRBJ1-5; possibly TRBD1 for D (5 bases). CDR1 is SNHLY and CDR2 is FYNNEI in the germline V gene. Between the trimmed V and J ends, which lost 3 bases and 7 bases, there was a span of 10 bases. This CDR3 has 13 residues.

The chain combines TRBV27 with TRBJ1-2, with TRBD1 as a possible D gene (6 bases). The V and J ends lost 6 bases and 4 bases respectively, with 18 bases between them. The germline gives CDR1 MNHEY, CDR2 SMNVEV (reference sequence). This CDR3 has 15 amino acids. CDR3 sequence reads: CASSRTAIGSYGYTF. The CDR3 DNA reads as TGTGCCAGCAGCCGGACAGCAATAGGCTCCTATGGCTACACCTTC.

CDR3: CSASDGDEQYF. In DNA, the CDR3 is TGCAGTGCTTCGGACGGGGACGAGCAGTACTTC. V and J are TRBV20-1 and TRBJ2-7, with a weak D call TRBD2 (5 bases). CDR1 and CDR2 from the germline V gene are DFQATT and SNEGSKA (reference sequence). The CDR3 has 11 amino acids. V was shortened by 5 bases and J by 5 bases, with 10 bases between the two germline ends.

The chain joins TRBV7-6 to TRBJ1-2; D gene ambiguous. Trimming cost V 4 bases and J 6 bases, with 15 bases left between them. The CDR3 covers 14 residues. The germline V gene encodes CDR1 SGHVS and CDR2 FNYEAQ. CDR3 residues: CASSSTSSPDGYTF. The DNA of the CDR3 is TGTGCCAGCAGCTCAACTTCGTCGCCGGATGGCTACACCTTC.

This sequence joins TRBV7-2 and TRBJ2-7, with TRBD1 identical over 9 bases. The CDR3 contains 14 residues. Germline-derived CDR1 and CDR2 are SGHTA and FQGNSA. Losses at the gene ends were 5 bases for V and 4 bases for J; bases not matched to a gene: 6. CDR3 amino acids: CASSPDRGGYEQYF. In nucleotides, the CDR3 is TGTGCCAGCAGCCCGGACAGGGGAGGTTACGAGCAGTACTTC.

This chain joins TRBV21-1 and TRBJ1-3. TRBV21-1 is deemed a pseudogene. The CDR3 consists of 17 residues. CDR3 coding DNA: TGTGCCAGCAGCAAAGAAGCCGGGAATACCTCTGGAAACACCATATATTTT. This codes for CASSKEAGNTSGNTIYF.

The chain is built from TRBV6-5 and TRBJ1-1; TRBD1 matches 10 bases. Germline trimming cut 7 bases from V and 0 bases from J; bases unmatched to any gene: 2. Germline values: CDR1 MNHEY, CDR2 SVGAGI. This CDR3 contains 14 residues. DNA of the CDR3: TGTGCCAGCAAGACAGGGGGCATGAACACTGAAGCTTTCTTT. Residues: CASKTGGMNTEAFF.

The genes are TRBV7-8 and TRBJ2-6; no clear D. This CDR3 contains 16 residues. Germline assignment: CDR1 SGHVS and CDR2 FQNEAQ. Trimming removed 5 bases from V and 1 base from J, with 12 bases in between. The CDR3 coding sequence is TGTGCCAGCAGCCCGGTCCAATTTTCTGGGGCCAACGTCCTGACTTTC. Residues: CASSPVQFSGANVLTF.

The sample holds many counts of this clone. V usage is TRBV4-2 and J usage is TRBJ2-2, with a tentative D call TRBD2 (6 bases). CDR1 is LGHNA, CDR2 YNFKEQ, per germline. Trimming took off 3 bases at V and 4 bases at J, with 18 bases between the two ends. This CDR3 contains 17 residues. This CDR3 is CASSHPTGRKGTGELFF. The CDR3 nucleotides read TGTGCCAGCAGCCACCCCACCGGGAGAAAAGGCACCGGGGAGCTGTTTTTT.

The chain joins TRBV7-9 to TRBJ1-2; D unclear. V dropped 2 bases and J dropped 4 bases, with 8 bases sitting between them. Germline CDR1 SEHNR, CDR2 FQNEAQ (reference sequence). The CDR3 has 13 amino acids. The CDR3 region has the DNA TGTGCCAGCAGCTTATCGACTAGCTATGGCTACACCTTC. As protein: CASSLSTSYGYTF.